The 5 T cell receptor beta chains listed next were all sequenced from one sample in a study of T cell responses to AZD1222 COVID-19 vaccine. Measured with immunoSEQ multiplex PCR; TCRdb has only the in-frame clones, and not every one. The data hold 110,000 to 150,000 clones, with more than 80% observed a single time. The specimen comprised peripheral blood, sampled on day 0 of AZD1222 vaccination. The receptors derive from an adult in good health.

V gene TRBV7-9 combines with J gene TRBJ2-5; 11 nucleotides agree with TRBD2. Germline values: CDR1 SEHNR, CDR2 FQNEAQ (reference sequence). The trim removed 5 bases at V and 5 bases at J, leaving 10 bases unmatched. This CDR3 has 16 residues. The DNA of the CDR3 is TGTGCCAGCAGCCCGGGACTAGCGGACAGGCGCGAGACCCAGTACTTC. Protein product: CASSPGLADRRETQYF.

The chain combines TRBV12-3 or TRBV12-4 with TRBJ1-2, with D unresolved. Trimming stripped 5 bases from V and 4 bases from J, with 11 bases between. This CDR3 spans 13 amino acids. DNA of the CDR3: TGTGCCAGCAGTACGGACGGACCCTATGGCTACACCTTC. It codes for CASSTDGPYGYTF.

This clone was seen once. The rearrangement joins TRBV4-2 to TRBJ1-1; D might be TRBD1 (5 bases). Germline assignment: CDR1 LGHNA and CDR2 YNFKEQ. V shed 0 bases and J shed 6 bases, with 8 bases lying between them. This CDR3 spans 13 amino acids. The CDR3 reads CASSQDTGPEAFF. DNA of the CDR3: TGTGCCAGCAGCCAAGACACAGGTCCTGAAGCTTTCTTT.

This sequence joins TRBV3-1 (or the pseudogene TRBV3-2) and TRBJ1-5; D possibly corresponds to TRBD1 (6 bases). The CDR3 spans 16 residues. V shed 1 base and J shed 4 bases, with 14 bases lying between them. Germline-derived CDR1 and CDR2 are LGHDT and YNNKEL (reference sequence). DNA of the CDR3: TGTGCCAGCAGCCAAGCTCGGGGGGCAGGTAATCAGCCCCAGCATTTT. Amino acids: CASSQARGAGNQPQHF.

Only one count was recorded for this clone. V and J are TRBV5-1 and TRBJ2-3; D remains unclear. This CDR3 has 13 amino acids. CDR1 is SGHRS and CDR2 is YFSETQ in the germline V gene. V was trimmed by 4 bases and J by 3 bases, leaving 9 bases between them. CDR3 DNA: TGCGCCAGCAGCCCGACTGGGACAGATACGCAGTATTTT. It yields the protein CASSPTGTDTQYF.